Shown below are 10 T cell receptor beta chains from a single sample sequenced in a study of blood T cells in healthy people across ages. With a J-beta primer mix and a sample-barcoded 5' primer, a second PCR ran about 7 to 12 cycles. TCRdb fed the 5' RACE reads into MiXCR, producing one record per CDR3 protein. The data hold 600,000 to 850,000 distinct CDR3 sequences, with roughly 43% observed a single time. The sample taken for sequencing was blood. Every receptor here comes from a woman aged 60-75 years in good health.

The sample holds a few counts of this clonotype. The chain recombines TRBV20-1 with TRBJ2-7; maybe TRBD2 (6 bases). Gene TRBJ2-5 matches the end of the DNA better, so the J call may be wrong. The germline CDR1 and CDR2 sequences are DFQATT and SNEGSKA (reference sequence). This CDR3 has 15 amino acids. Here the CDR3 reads CSARDLGGIGETQYF. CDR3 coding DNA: TGCAGTGCTAGAGATCTCGGGGGAATCGGCGAGACCCAGTACTTC.

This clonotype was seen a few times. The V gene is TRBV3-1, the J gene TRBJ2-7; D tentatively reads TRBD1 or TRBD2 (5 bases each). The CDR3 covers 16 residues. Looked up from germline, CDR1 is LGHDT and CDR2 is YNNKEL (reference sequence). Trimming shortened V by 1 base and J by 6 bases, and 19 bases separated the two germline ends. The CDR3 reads CASSQVVGAPFAEQYF. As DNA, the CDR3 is TGTGCCAGCAGCCAAGTGGTCGGGGCCCCTTTCGCCGAGCAGTACTTC.

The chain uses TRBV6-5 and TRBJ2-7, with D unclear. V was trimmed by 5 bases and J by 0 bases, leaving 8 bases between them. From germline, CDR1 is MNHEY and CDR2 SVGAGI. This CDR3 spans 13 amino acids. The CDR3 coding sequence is TGTGCCAGCAGTAGGGCCCCCTCCTACGAGCAGTACTTC. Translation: CASSRAPSYEQYF.

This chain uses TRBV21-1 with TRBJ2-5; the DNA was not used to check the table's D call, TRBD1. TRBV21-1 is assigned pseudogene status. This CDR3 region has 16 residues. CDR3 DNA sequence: TGTGCCAGCAGCAAAAAAAAGGGGCTGTACCAAGAGACCCAGTACTTC. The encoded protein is CASSKKKGLYQETQYF.

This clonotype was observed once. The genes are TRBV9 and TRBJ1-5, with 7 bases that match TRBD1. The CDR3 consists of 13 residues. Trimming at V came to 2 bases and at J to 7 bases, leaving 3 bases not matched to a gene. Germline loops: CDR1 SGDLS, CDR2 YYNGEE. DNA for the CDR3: TGTGCCAGCAGCGTGACAGGGACCCAGCCCCAGCATTTT. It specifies CASSVTGTQPQHF.

Here the CDR3 DNA reads TGTGCCAGCAGCCCATCCGGGACGCCGGCCAATTCACCCCTCCACTTT. Protein sequence: CASSPSGTPANSPLHF. The chain recombines TRBV5-6 with TRBJ1-6; possible D gene TRBD1, 5 bases. The CDR3 consists of 16 residues. Germline loops: CDR1 SGHDT, CDR2 YYEEEE. Trimming left V 4 bases short and J 7 bases short, with 18 bases between.

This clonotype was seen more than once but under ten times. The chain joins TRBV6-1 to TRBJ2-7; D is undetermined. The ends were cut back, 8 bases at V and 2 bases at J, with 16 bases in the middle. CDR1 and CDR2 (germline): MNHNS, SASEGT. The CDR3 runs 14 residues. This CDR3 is CASLPAPGPYEQYF. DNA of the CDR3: TGTGCCAGCCTCCCTGCTCCCGGGCCCTACGAGCAGTACTTC.

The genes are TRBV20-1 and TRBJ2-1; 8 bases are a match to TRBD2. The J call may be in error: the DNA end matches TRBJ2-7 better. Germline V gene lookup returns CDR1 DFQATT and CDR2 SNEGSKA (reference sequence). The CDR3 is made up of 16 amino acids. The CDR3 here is CSASLNAGGSYNEQYF. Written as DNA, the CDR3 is TGCAGTGCTAGTCTCAATGCGGGGGGCTCCTACAATGAGCAGTACTTC.

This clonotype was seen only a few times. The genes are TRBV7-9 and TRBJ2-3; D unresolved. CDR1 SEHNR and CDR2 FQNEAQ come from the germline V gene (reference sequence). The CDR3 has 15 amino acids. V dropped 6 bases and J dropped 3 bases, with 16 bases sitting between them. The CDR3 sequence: CASSPPSASTDTQYF. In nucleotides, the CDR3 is TGTGCCAGCAGTCCACCCTCGGCTAGTACAGATACGCAGTATTTT.

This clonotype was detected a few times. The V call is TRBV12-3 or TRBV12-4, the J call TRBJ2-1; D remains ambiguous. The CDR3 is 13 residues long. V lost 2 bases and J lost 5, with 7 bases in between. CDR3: CASSLIENNEQFF. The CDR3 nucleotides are TGTGCCAGCAGTTTAATCGAAAACAATGAGCAGTTCTTC.